Listed here are 20 T cell receptor beta chains from one sample, sequenced in a study of cytomegalovirus exposure and HLA in healthy donors. The PCR ran on 60 Vbeta and 13 Jbeta primers. Only in-frame clones appear in the TCRdb table, and some are missing; sequencing was by immunoSEQ multiplex PCR. The sample lists roughly 150,000 clones; more than 65% were seen once. Sequences were obtained from PBMCs. The source is a man in his fifties or sixties in good health and CMV-seropositive.

The chain combines TRBV9 with TRBJ1-1; D gene unclear. CDR3 size: 13 residues. CDR1 and CDR2 (germline): SGDLS, YYNGEE. V lost 4 bases and J 8 bases, leaving 15 bases between the germline ends. The CDR3 is CASSPSPGWEAFF. CDR3 nucleotide sequence: TGTGCCAGCAGCCCTAGCCCTGGATGGGAAGCTTTCTTT.

A single count supports this clone. V usage is TRBV6-5 and J usage is TRBJ2-7, with D possibly TRBD1 on 6 matching bases. V lost 5 bases, J lost 5 bases, and 10 bases lay in between. The CDR3 contains 12 residues. CDR1 and CDR2 (germline): MNHEY, SVGAGI. CDR3 sequence (DNA): TGTGCCAGCAGTGCAACAGGGAACGAGCAGTACTTC. This translates into CASSATGNEQYF.

Turning to this clone: The same CDR3 is also encoded by other DNA sequences in this sample. This chain connects TRBV5-1 to TRBJ2-5, with D hard to call. The CDR3 totals 11 residues. V was cut by 3 bases and J by 2 bases, with 2 bases left in between. Germline V gene lookup returns CDR1 SGHRS and CDR2 YFSETQ. The CDR3 region has the DNA TGCGCCAGCAGCTCGCAAGAGACCCAGTACTTC. Protein: CASSSQETQYF.

The CDR3 region has the DNA TGTGCCAGCCTCGGGACAGAGGCCTCTGGGGCCAACGTCCTGACTTTC. It yields the protein CASLGTEASGANVLTF. This rearrangement joins TRBV28 to TRBJ2-6, with 7 bases matching TRBD1. CDR3 size: 16 residues. Germline CDR1 reads MDHEN; CDR2 reads SYDVKM. The trim removed 8 bases at V and 0 bases at J, leaving 7 bases unmatched.

The chain is built from TRBV5-5 and TRBJ2-5; D perhaps matches TRBD2 (6 bases). CDR1 and CDR2 (germline): SGHKS, YYEKEE (reference sequence). The CDR3 extends over 14 amino acids. V lost 2 bases and J 2 bases, leaving 10 bases between the germline ends. The CDR3 is CASSLRGLQETQYF. DNA of the CDR3: TGTGCCAGCAGCTTACGGGGGTTGCAAGAGACCCAGTACTTC. Together with reference TRBV5-5 and TRBJ2-5, the CDR3 gives the full variable domain: DAGVTQSPTHLIKTRGQQVTLRCSPISGHKSVSWYQQVLGQGPQFIFQYYEKEERGRGNFPDRFSARQFPNYSSELNVNALLLGDSALYLCASSLRGLQETQYFGPGTRLLVL.

The rearrangement joins TRBV18 to TRBJ2-1; TRBD2 matches at 7 bases. The trim removed 4 bases at V and 4 bases at J, leaving 7 bases unmatched. CDR1 and CDR2 (germline): KGHSH, LQKENI. CDR3 length: 15 residues. The CDR3 DNA sequence: TGTGCCAGCTCACACCCCAGCGGGGTTTACAATGAGCAGTTCTTC. This gives the protein CASSHPSGVYNEQFF.

The chain carries TRBV9 and TRBJ2-1; 8 bases agree with TRBD1. Germline V gives CDR1 SGDLS, CDR2 YYNGEE. V dropped 0 bases and J dropped 9; count of bases not matched to a gene: 5. CDR3 size: 14 residues. The CDR3 bases are TGTGCCAGCAGCGTAGACCCAGGGGGCTTTGAGCAGTTCTTC. It is translated as CASSVDPGGFEQFF. The variable domain in full, with the rest retrieved from reference TRBV9 and TRBJ2-1, is DSGVTQTPKHLITATGQRVTLRCSPRSGDLSVYWYQQSLDQGLQFLIQYYNGEERAKGNILERFSAQQFPDLHSELNLSSLELGDSALYFCASSVDPGGFEQFFGPGTRLTVL.

This chain uses TRBV28 with TRBJ2-7; 7 nucleotides agree with TRBD2. CDR1 and CDR2 (germline): MDHEN, SYDVKM. With V trimmed by 7 bases and J by 3 bases, 9 bases remained unmatched. The CDR3 runs to 14 residues. CDR3 in amino acids: CASTVGRGGYEQYF. The CDR3 DNA follows: TGTGCCAGCACCGTTGGGAGGGGCGGCTACGAGCAGTACTTC.

This clone showed up just a few times. This chain's CDR3 is CASSYPEGQYETQYF. For the CDR3, the DNA is TGTGCCAGCAGCTATCCAGAGGGACAGTACGAGACCCAGTACTTC. The chain has TRBV11-3 and TRBJ2-5, with 7 bases matching TRBD1. This CDR3 is 15 amino acids long. V was clipped by 4 bases and J by 5 bases; unmatched bases: 10. From germline, CDR1 is SGHNT and CDR2 YENEEA.

The chain links TRBV4-3 to TRBJ1-1; TRBD1 is a possible D gene (6 bases). Germline assignment: CDR1 LGHNA and CDR2 YSLEER. The germline V and J ends were trimmed by 0 bases and 1 base, with 9 bases remaining between them. CDR3 length: 15 residues. CDR3 bases: TGCGCCAGCAGCCAAGATGGGACACCGAACACTGAAGCTTTCTTT. Its protein is CASSQDGTPNTEAFF.

The gene calls are TRBV27 and TRBJ1-5; D not resolved. In germline, CDR1 is MNHEY, CDR2 SMNVEV (reference sequence). The CDR3 totals 13 residues. Trimming cost V 3 bases and J 3 bases, with 6 bases left between them. CDR3 in amino acids: CASSLRHNQPQHF. In nucleotides, the CDR3 is TGTGCCAGCAGTTTGCGGCACAATCAGCCCCAGCATTTT.

This chain connects TRBV27 to TRBJ1-1, with 7 bases identical to TRBD1. Germline CDR1 is MNHEY and CDR2 is SMNVEV (reference sequence). V gave up 4 bases and J gave up 5 bases; unmatched junction bases: 7. The CDR3 sequence is 14 residues long. In DNA form, the CDR3 reads TGTGCCAGCAGTTGGGGACAGTACGGTACTGAAGCTTTCTTT. Protein: CASSWGQYGTEAFF.

V and J are TRBV30 and TRBJ2-1, with TRBD2 identical over 9 bases. Germline CDR1 is GTSNPN and CDR2 is SVGIG (reference sequence). The CDR3 sequence is 14 residues long. J lost 5 bases, V lost 0 bases, and 2 bases had no gene match. CDR3 DNA sequence: TGTGCCTGGAGTGTAGGGACTAGCAACAATGAGCAGTTCTTC. It codes for CAWSVGTSNNEQFF.

This clone was seen more than once but under ten times. The chain couples TRBV29-1 to TRBJ2-7; 8 bases match TRBD1. With 7 bases clipped from V and 7 bases from J, the junction kept 12 bases outside the gene matches. Germline values: CDR1 SQVTM, CDR2 ANQGSEA. The CDR3 covers 13 residues. The CDR3, as DNA: TGCAGCGCAGGACAGGGAGGCAAGTGGGAGCAGTACTTC. This gives the protein CSAGQGGKWEQYF.

The J gene is TRBJ2-5, the V gene TRBV7-8; D is possibly TRBD2 (5 bases). The CDR3 length is 14 residues. The germline gives CDR1 SGHVS, CDR2 FQNEAQ. V was cut by 5 bases and J by 5 bases, with 15 bases left in between. The chain's CDR3 is CASSAQYGGETQYF. In DNA form, the CDR3 reads TGTGCCAGCAGCGCCCAATATGGAGGTGAGACCCAGTACTTC.

The chain uses TRBV9 and TRBJ2-3, with 9 bases lining up with TRBD1. Losses at the gene ends were 5 bases for V and 4 bases for J; bases not matched to a gene: 5. Per the germline V gene, CDR1 is SGDLS and CDR2 is YYNGEE. The CDR3 is 14 amino acids. This chain's CDR3 is CASSPGTGSDTQYF. The CDR3 DNA sequence: TGTGCCAGCAGTCCCGGGACAGGGTCAGATACGCAGTATTTT.

This chain connects TRBV30 to TRBJ2-5, with a weak D call TRBD2 (6 bases). With 2 bases removed from V and 8 bases from J, the gap between germline ends came to 12 bases. The CDR3 is made up of 12 amino acids. CDR1 is GTSNPN and CDR2 is SVGIG in the germline V gene (reference sequence). The CDR3 nucleotides read TGTGCCTGGAGTCCTCAGGGAGGAACCCAGTACTTC. It is translated as CAWSPQGGTQYF.

Here the CDR3 reads CASSSLGSNQPQHF. The CDR3 DNA sequence: TGTGCCAGCAGTTCTCTTGGCAGCAATCAGCCCCAGCATTTT. The chain employs TRBV27 and TRBJ1-5; D remains ambiguous. Trimming took off 4 bases at V and 1 base at J, with 8 bases between the two ends. Germline CDR1 and CDR2: MNHEY and SMNVEV (reference sequence). The length of the CDR3 is 14 residues.

The rearrangement uses TRBV6-5 and TRBJ2-7; 7 nucleotides agree with TRBD1. Germline-derived CDR1 and CDR2 are MNHEY and SVGAGI. With 4 bases clipped from V and 2 bases from J, the junction kept 5 bases outside the gene matches. This CDR3 spans 14 amino acids. CDR3 DNA: TGTGCCAGCAGTTCAACAGGGGTTCCCTACGAGCAGTACTTC. Its protein product is CASSSTGVPYEQYF.

The gene calls are TRBV5-1 and TRBJ2-2; TRBD2 might be the D (5 bases). Trimming removed 2 bases at V and 6 bases at J, with 11 bases between. The germline CDR1 and CDR2 sequences are SGHRS and YFSETQ. The CDR3 runs to 14 residues. The DNA of the CDR3 is TGCGCCAGCAGCTTAGACGGAGGCCCCGGGGAGCTGTTTTTT. This encodes CASSLDGGPGELFF.